This T cell receptor (beta chain) was sequenced in a study of shared clonotypes between healthy human individuals. Study information: Plates per donor: three CD4 naive, three CD4 memory, two CD8 naive, one CD8 memory.

In its sample, this clone was seen many times. The germline V gene has CDR1 SQVTM and CDR2 ANQGSEA. The CDR3 is made up of 12 amino acids. V lost 6 bases, J lost 4 bases, and 11 bases lay in between. TCRdb's table, derived via immunoSEQ multiplex PCR, lists solely in-frame clones and lacks some. The sample records 200,000 to 250,000 clones, 65% to 70% being singletons. This clonotype originated in a man aged 25-45 years in good health. The chain employs TRBV29-1 and TRBJ2-3; D remains unclear. The sample consisted of memory CD4+ T cells sorted from blood. Specified subset: CD45RA-negative fraction. The CDR3 sequence is CSVRLGSDTQYF. The CDR3 DNA sequence: TGCAGCGTCAGGCTGGGCTCAGATACGCAGTATTTT.